This TCR beta chain stems from a study of T cells in localized non-small cell lung cancer. Study results and limitations: Detection in adjacent lung was observed for a median around 55 of the top 100 tumor clones. Higher adjacent-lung clonality was associated with shorter survival.

The protocol was immunoSEQ multiplex PCR, while the TCRdb copy is restricted to in-frame clones and leaves out a portion. This table has around 41,000 clones, more than 85% appearing once. Of note for this clone: The antigen remains undetermined.

This CDR3 spans 16 amino acids. In germline, CDR1 is LNHDA, CDR2 SQIVND (reference sequence). J gave up 4 bases and V 4 bases, and 8 bases lay outside the gene matches. The starting material was PBMCs, obtained before any cancer treatment. This receptor was obtained from a woman between 35 and 70 years old with stage II lung adenocarcinoma. The chain has TRBV19 and TRBJ1-5, with TRBD1 identical over 9 bases. The CDR3, as DNA: TGTGCCAGTAGTACTTGGGCGACAGGGGGAAATCAGCCCCAGCATTTT. Translated: CASSTWATGGNQPQHF.